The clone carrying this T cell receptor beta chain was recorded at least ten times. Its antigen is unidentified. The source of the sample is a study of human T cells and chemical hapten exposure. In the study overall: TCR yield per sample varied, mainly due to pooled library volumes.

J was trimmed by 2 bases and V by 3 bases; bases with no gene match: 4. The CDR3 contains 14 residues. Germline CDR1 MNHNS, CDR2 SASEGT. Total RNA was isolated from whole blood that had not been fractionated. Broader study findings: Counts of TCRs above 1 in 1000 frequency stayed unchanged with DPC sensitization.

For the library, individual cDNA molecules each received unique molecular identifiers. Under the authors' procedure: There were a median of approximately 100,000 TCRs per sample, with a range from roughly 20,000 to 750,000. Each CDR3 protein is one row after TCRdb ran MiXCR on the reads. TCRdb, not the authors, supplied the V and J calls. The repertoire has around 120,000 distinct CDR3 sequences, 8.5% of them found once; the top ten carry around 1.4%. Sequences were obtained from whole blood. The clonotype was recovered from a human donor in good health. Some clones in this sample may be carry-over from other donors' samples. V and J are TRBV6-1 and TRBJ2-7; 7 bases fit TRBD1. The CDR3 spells CASSDQGDAYEQYF. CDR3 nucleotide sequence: TGTGCCAGCAGTGACCAGGGGGACGCCTACGAGCAGTACTTC.